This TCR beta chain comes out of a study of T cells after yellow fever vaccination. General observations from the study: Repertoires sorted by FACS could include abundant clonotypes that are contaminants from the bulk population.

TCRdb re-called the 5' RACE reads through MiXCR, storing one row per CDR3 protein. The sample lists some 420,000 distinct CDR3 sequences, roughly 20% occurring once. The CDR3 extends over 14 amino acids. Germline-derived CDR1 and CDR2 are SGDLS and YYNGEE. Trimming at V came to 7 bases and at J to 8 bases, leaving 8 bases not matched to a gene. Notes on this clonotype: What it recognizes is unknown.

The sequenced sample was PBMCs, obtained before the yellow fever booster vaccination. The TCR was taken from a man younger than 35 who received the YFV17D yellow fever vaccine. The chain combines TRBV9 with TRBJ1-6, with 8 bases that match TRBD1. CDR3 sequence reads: CASASGQGDSPLHF. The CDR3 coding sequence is TGTGCCAGCGCTAGTGGACAGGGTGATTCACCCCTCCACTTT.